The clone carrying this TCR beta chain was seen once. Its antigen remains unknown. The source of the sample is a study of cytomegalovirus exposure and HLA in healthy donors. Study as a whole: Among several hundred genotyped donors, around 77% fell in the Caucasian-associated ancestry cluster.

PCR employed 60 Vbeta and 13 Jbeta primers. Generated by immunoSEQ multiplex PCR, the TCRdb table keeps only in-frame clones and is missing some. Of about 240,000 clones in the sample, over 80% were seen once. Findings of the study overall: Across HLA loci, a later analysis found differing TCR association rates, with DRB1 most and HLA-C fewest. HLA alleles were associated with around 17,000 TCR beta sequences in a later analysis at 0.05 false discovery rate.

The CDR3 runs 14 residues. V lost 7 bases, J lost 0 bases, and 10 bases lay in between. Germline values: CDR1 LNHDA, CDR2 SQIVND (reference sequence). The chain is built from TRBV19 and TRBJ1-3; maybe TRBD1 (6 bases). The receptor was derived from a woman between 40 and 50 years old in good health and CMV-seropositive. Sequenced material: PBMCs. The CDR3 DNA is TGTGCCAGTACGACACAGGGCTCTGGAAACACCATATATTTT. Translated, it gives CASTTQGSGNTIYF.